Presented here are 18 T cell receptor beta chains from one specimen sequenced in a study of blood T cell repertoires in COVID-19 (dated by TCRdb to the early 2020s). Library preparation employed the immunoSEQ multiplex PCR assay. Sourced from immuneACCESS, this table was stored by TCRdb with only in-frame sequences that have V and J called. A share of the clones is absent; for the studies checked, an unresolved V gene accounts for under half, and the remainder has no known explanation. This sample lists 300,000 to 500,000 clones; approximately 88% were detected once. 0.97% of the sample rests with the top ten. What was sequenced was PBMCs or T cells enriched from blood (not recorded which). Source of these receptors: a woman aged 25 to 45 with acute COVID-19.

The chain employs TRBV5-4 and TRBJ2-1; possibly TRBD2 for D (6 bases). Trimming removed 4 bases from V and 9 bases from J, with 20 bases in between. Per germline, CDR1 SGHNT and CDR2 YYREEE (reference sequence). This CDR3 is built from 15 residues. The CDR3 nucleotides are TGTGCCAGCAGCGCAGCTAGTCAGGGAGGTGGTGAGCAGTTCTTC. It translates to CASSAASQGGGEQFF.

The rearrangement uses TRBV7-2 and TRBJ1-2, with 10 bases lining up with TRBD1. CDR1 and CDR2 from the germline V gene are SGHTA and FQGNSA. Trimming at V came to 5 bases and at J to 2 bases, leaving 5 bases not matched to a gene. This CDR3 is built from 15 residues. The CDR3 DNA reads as TGTGCCAGCAGCGCCGACAGGGGGCCCAACTATGGCTACACCTTC. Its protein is CASSADRGPNYGYTF.

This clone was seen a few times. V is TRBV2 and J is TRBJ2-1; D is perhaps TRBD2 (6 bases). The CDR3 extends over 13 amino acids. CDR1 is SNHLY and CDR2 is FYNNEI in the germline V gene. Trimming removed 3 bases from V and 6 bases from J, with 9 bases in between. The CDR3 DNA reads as TGTGCCAGCAGTGATGGCGGGGCCAATGAGCAGTTCTTC. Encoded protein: CASSDGGANEQFF.

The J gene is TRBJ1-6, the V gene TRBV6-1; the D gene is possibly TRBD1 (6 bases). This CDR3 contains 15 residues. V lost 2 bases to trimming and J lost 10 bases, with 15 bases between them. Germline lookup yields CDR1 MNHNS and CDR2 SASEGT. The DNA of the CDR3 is TGTGCCAGCAGTGAACTTTCAGGGGTAGGATCACCCCTCCACTTT. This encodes CASSELSGVGSPLHF.

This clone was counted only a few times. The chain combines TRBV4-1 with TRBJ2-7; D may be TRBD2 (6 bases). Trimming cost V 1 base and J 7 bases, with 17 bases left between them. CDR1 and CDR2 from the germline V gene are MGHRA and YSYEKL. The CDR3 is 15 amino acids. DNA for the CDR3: TGCGCCAGCAGCCAAGCGGGACTGGACCGATGGGAGCAGTACTTC. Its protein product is CASSQAGLDRWEQYF.

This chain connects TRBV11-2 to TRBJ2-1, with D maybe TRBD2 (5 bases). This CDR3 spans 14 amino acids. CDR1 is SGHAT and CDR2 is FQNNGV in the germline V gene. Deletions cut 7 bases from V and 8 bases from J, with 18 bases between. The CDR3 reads CASNLGSEEDEQFF. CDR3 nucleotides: TGTGCCAGCAACTTGGGCTCCGAGGAGGATGAGCAGTTCTTC. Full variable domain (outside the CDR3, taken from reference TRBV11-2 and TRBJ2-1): EAGVAQSPRYKIIEKRQSVAFWCNPISGHATLYWYQQILGQGPKLLIQFQNNGVVDDSQLPKDRFSAERLKGVDSTLKIQPAKLEDSAVYLCASNLGSEEDEQFFGPGTRLTVL.

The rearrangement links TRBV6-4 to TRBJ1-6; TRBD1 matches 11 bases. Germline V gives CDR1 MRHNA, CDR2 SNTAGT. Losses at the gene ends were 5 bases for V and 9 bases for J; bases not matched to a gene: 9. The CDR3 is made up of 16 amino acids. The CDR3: CASSPWTGGKGSPLHF. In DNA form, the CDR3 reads TGTGCCAGCAGTCCGTGGACAGGGGGCAAGGGTTCACCCCTCCACTTT.

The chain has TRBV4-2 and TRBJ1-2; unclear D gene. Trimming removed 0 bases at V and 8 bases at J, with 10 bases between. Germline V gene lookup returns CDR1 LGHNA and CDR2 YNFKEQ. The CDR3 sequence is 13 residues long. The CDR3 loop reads CASSQDSVSGYTF. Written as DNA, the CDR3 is TGTGCCAGCAGCCAAGATTCAGTCTCGGGCTACACCTTC.

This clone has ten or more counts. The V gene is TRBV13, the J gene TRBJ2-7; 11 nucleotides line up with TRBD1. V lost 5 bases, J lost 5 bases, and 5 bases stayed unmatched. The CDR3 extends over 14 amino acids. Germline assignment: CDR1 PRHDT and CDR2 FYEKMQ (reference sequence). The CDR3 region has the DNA TGTGCCAGCAGCACCGGACAGGGGGCTGACGAGCAGTACTTC. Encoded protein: CASSTGQGADEQYF.

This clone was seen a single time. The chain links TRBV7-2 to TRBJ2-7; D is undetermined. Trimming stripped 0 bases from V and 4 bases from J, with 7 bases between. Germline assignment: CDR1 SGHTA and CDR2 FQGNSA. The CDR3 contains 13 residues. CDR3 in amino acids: CASSLAARYEQYF. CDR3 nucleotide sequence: TGTGCCAGCAGCTTAGCGGCCCGATACGAGCAGTACTTC.

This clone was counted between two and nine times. CDR3 DNA sequence: TGTGCCTGGAGTTCGGGACAGGTCCCAGTGTATAGCAATCAGCCCCAGCATTTT. It encodes CAWSSGQVPVYSNQPQHF. The rearrangement links TRBV30 to TRBJ1-5, with 8 bases identical to TRBD1. Losses at the gene ends were 2 bases for V and 0 bases for J; bases not matched to a gene: 12. The germline V gene encodes CDR1 GTSNPN and CDR2 SVGIG (reference sequence). The CDR3 has 18 residues. Looking up the rest from reference TRBV30 and TRBJ1-5 gives the full variable domain: SQTIHQWPATLVQPVGSPLSLECTVEGTSNPNLYWYRQAAGRGLQLLFYSVGIGQISSEVPQNLSASRPQDRQFILSSKKLLLSDSGFYLCAWSSGQVPVYSNQPQHFGDGTRLSIL.

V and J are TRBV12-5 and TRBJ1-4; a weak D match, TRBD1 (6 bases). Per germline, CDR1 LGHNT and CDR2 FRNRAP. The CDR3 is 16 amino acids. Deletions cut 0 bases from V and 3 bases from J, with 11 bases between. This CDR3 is CASGLVLQGPNEKLFF. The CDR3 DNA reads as TGTGCTAGTGGTTTGGTCCTACAGGGTCCTAATGAAAAACTGTTTTTT.

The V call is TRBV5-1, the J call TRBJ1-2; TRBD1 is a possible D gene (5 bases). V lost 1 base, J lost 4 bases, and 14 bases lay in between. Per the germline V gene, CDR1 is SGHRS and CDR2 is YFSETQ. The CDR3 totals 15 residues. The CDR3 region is CASSLTVGAGYGYTF. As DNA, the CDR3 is TGCGCCAGCAGCTTGACGGTTGGGGCTGGCTATGGCTACACCTTC.

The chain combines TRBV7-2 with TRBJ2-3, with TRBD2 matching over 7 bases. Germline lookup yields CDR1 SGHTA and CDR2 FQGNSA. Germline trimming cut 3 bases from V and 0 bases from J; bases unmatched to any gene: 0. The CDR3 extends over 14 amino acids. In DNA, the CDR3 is TGTGCCAGCAGCTTCGGGGGGAGCACAGATACGCAGTATTTT. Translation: CASSFGGSTDTQYF. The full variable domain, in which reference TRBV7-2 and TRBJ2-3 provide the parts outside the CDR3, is GAGVSQSPSNKVTEKGKDVELRCDPISGHTALYWYRQSLGQGLEFLIYFQGNSAPDKSGLPSDRFSAERTGGSVSTLTIQRTQQEDSAVYLCASSFGGSTDTQYFGPGTRLTVL.

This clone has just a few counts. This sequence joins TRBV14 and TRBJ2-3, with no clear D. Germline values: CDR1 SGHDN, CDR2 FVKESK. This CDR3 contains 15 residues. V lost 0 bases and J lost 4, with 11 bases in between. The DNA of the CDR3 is TGTGCCAGCAGCCAAGATAGGATGGGCGCAGATACGCAGTATTTT. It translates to CASSQDRMGADTQYF.

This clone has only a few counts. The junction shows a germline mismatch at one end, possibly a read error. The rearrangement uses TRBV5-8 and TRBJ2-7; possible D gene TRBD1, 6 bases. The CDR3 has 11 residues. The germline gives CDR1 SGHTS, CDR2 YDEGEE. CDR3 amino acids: CASSFGQGRNF. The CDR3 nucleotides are TGTGCCAGCAGCTTTGGTCAGGGGCGCAACTTC.

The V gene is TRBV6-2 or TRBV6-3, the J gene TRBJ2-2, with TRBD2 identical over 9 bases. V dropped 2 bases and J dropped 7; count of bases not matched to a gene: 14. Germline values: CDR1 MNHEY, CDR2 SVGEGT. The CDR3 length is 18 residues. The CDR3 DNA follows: TGTGCCAGCAGTTACCTCCCTTCCGCGGGGGGGCAGATCGGGGAGCTGTTTTTT. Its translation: CASSYLPSAGGQIGELFF.

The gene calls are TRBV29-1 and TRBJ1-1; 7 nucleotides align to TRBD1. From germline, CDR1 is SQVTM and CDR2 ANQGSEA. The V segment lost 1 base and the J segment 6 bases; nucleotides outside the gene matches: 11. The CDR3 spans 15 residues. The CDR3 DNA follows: TGCAGCGTTGAAGCCCCACAGGGGAATAACGCTGAAGCTTTCTTT. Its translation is CSVEAPQGNNAEAFF.